The 21 T cell receptor beta chains in this list originate from one sample, sequenced in a study of T cells in Graves' hyperthyroidism and ophthalmopathy. Researchers amplified the TCR beta CDR3 regions from RNA transcripts. First-round RT-PCR with HTBI primers amplified the TCR CDR3 region. TCRdb processed the multiplex PCR reads anew with MiXCR; each CDR3 protein has one entry. The sample shows around 400,000 distinct CDR3 sequences, nearly 15% of them seen only once. Sequencing was done on a sample of blood. All receptors come from a woman aged 55-70 years with Graves' ophthalmopathy.

This clonotype has ten or more counts. This chain links TRBV12-3 or TRBV12-4 with TRBJ1-1; 10 nucleotides match TRBD1. The ends lost 5 bases at V and 6 bases at J; junction bases unmatched: 3. This CDR3 region has 13 residues. The CDR3 DNA sequence: TGTGCCAGCAGTCCCGGGACAGGGGCTGAAGCTTTCTTT. Translated: CASSPGTGAEAFF.

This clonotype has ten or more counts. The chain is built from TRBV7-2 and TRBJ2-3; TRBD1 matches 7 bases. V dropped 6 bases and J dropped 6; count of bases not matched to a gene: 9. The CDR3 loop spans 14 amino acids. Germline loops: CDR1 SGHTA, CDR2 FQGNSA. The CDR3 is CASRRDRWADTQYF. The CDR3 coding sequence is TGTGCCAGCAGACGGGACAGATGGGCGGATACGCAGTATTTT.

This clonotype was recorded at least ten times. The chain employs TRBV20-1 and TRBJ2-3, with D perhaps matching TRBD2 (6 bases). Germline CDR1 DFQATT, CDR2 SNEGSKA (reference sequence). The CDR3 is made up of 16 amino acids. V lost 4 bases and J 3 bases, leaving 20 bases between the germline ends. The CDR3 DNA reads as TGCAGTGCTACCCCTCCGAGACTAGTGGCGACAGATACGCAGTATTTT. It yields the protein CSATPPRLVATDTQYF.

The sample holds many counts of this clonotype. The chain employs TRBV11-3 and TRBJ2-7; D may be TRBD1 (5 bases). Germline-derived CDR1 and CDR2 are SGHNT and YENEEA. The CDR3 consists of 12 residues. V dropped 5 bases and J dropped 1 base, with 6 bases sitting between them. CDR3 nucleotides: TGTGCCAGCAGCGACAGTTCCTACGAGCAGTACTTC. It translates to CASSDSSYEQYF.

The sample holds many counts of this clonotype. The chain is built from TRBV28 and TRBJ2-3; D remains ambiguous. Looked up from germline, CDR1 is MDHEN and CDR2 is SYDVKM. Trimming left V 7 bases short and J 3 bases short, with 14 bases between. CDR3 length: 14 residues. The CDR3 reads CASTPRFATDTQYF. DNA for the CDR3: TGTGCCAGCACCCCTCGCTTCGCGACAGATACGCAGTATTTT.

The chain uses TRBV6-5 and TRBJ2-3; 9 bases line up with TRBD2. Per the germline V gene, CDR1 is MNHEY and CDR2 is SVGAGI. This CDR3 contains 17 residues. Trimming took 2 bases from V and 2 from J; bases not matched to a gene: 8. The CDR3 loop is CASSYRVAGDLTDTQYF. The CDR3 region has the DNA TGTGCCAGCAGTTACCGGGTAGCGGGAGACCTCACAGATACGCAGTATTTT.

This clonotype was detected many times. V and J are TRBV11-2 and TRBJ1-1; perhaps TRBD1 as D (5 bases). Germline CDR1 SGHAT, CDR2 FQNNGV. The CDR3 contains 16 residues. Deletions cut 5 bases from V and 2 bases from J, with 18 bases between. The CDR3 DNA reads TGTGCCAGCAGCCCCTATCCACCCAGGGACAACACTGAAGCTTTCTTT. It codes for CASSPYPPRDNTEAFF.

This clonotype has ten or more counts. The chain couples TRBV11-2 to TRBJ1-1; D remains ambiguous. Deletions cut 4 bases from V and 0 bases from J, with 12 bases between. There are 15 residues in the CDR3. Looked up from germline, CDR1 is SGHAT and CDR2 is FQNNGV. The CDR3 bases are TGTGCCAGCAGCTCCTGGTTCGGAATGAACACTGAAGCTTTCTTT. Translation: CASSSWFGMNTEAFF.

There are many counts of this clonotype. The chain employs TRBV20-1 and TRBJ1-2; TRBD1 matches 7 bases. V lost 2 bases to trimming and J lost 6 bases; unmatched junction nucleotides: 15. Germline V gene sequence: CDR1 DFQATT, CDR2 SNEGSKA (reference sequence). The CDR3 extends over 16 amino acids. CDR3 protein: CSARSTTRDRADGYTF. The CDR3 nucleotides are TGCAGTGCTAGATCCACAACAAGAGACAGGGCGGATGGCTACACCTTC.

This clonotype occurred a few times. V is TRBV28 and J is TRBJ1-2, with D perhaps matching TRBD1 (6 bases). Trimming cost V 11 bases and J 2 bases, with 12 bases left between them. Looked up from germline, CDR1 is MDHEN and CDR2 is SYDVKM. The CDR3 is 12 amino acids. The CDR3 DNA is TGTGCCGGAGGGGGGGCCAACTATGGCTACACCTTC. It encodes CAGGGANYGYTF.

This clonotype was found many times. The chain combines TRBV3-1 with TRBJ2-1, with D tentatively TRBD1 (5 bases). The CDR3 is 10 amino acids. V was shortened by 8 bases and J by 12 bases, with 11 bases between the two germline ends. Germline V gives CDR1 LGHDT, CDR2 YNNKEL (reference sequence). CDR3 sequence: CASGAELQFF. In DNA form, the CDR3 reads TGTGCCAGCGGGGCGGAGTTGCAGTTCTTC.

This clonotype has a count of ten or more. The chain recombines TRBV3-1 with TRBJ2-2; D is perhaps TRBD1 (5 bases). V was trimmed by 0 bases and J by 4 bases, leaving 12 bases between them. The germline gives CDR1 LGHDT, CDR2 YNNKEL (reference sequence). CDR3 size: 16 residues. The CDR3 DNA sequence: TGTGCCAGCAGCCAAGAGGCAGGGTATCGCACCGGGGAGCTGTTTTTT. This encodes CASSQEAGYRTGELFF. Drawing the rest from reference TRBV3-1 and TRBJ2-2, the complete variable domain is DTAVSQTPKYLVTQMGNDKSIKCEQNLGHDTMYWYKQDSKKFLKIMFSYNNKELIINETVPNRFSPKSPDKAHLNLHINSLELGDSAVYFCASSQEAGYRTGELFFGEGSRLTVL.

The J gene is TRBJ1-2, the V gene TRBV7-9; D is ambiguous. The CDR3 is made up of 14 amino acids. The V and J ends lost 1 base and 9 bases respectively, with 15 bases between them. Per the germline V gene, CDR1 is SEHNR and CDR2 is FQNEAQ (reference sequence). The CDR3 sequence is CASSLVTGSPSYTF. As DNA, the CDR3 is TGTGCCAGCAGCTTAGTCACTGGGAGTCCGAGCTACACCTTC.

This clonotype was counted at least ten times. The chain carries TRBV2 and TRBJ1-5; the match to TRBD1 covers 9 bases. The CDR3 runs 14 residues. Germline-derived CDR1 and CDR2 are SNHLY and FYNNEI. Germline trimming cut 4 bases from V and 6 bases from J; bases unmatched to any gene: 4. The CDR3, as DNA: TGTGCCAGCAGTGGACAGGGGGACATTCAGCCCCAGCATTTT. Translation gives CASSGQGDIQPQHF.

In its sample, this clonotype was seen a few times. This may come from a read error, since a much larger clone is one base off. The genes are TRBV28 and TRBJ1-1; D gene uncertain. Germline CDR1 is MDHEN and CDR2 is SYDVKM. The CDR3 covers 16 residues. The DNA for the CDR3 is TGTGCCAGCAGTTTACGGCGTGGGCAGATGAACACTAAAGCTTTCTTT. Translated, it gives CASSLRRGQMNTKAFF.

V gene TRBV14 combines with J gene TRBJ2-7, with 9 bases lining up with TRBD1. Germline-derived CDR1 and CDR2 are SGHDN and FVKESK. This CDR3 contains 15 residues. V was pared by 5 bases and J by 6 bases, with 11 bases of the junction left unmatched. The DNA of the CDR3 is TGTGCCAGCAGCTCACCCCGGGACAGGGTCGGCGAGCAGTACTTC. This sequence encodes CASSSPRDRVGEQYF. Full variable domain (outside the CDR3, taken from reference TRBV14 and TRBJ2-7): EAGVTQFPSHSVIEKGQTVTLRCDPISGHDNLYWYRRVMGKEIKFLLHFVKESKQDESGMPNNRFLAERTGGTYSTLKVQPAELEDSGVYFCASSSPRDRVGEQYFGPGTRLTVT.

The table lists this clonotype with a few counts. This chain links TRBV15 with TRBJ2-3; 9 bases agree with TRBD1. This CDR3 contains 15 residues. V was pared by 1 base and J by 5 bases, with 4 bases of the junction left unmatched. Germline V CDR1 and CDR2: LNHNV, YYDKDF (reference sequence). The CDR3 is CATSRAGTGQDTQYF. The CDR3 DNA reads as TGTGCCACCAGCAGAGCCGGGACAGGGCAAGATACGCAGTATTTT.

This chain connects TRBV10-2 to TRBJ2-1, with D possibly called TRBD1 or TRBD2 (6 bases each). This CDR3 contains 14 residues. V dropped 8 bases and J dropped 0 bases, with 11 bases sitting between them. Germline assignment: CDR1 WSHSY and CDR2 SAAADI. The CDR3 bases are TGCGCCAGCTATGGGGGGCTCTCCTACAATGAGCAGTTCTTC. Amino acid sequence: CASYGGLSYNEQFF.

This clonotype appeared many times. The chain recombines TRBV7-9 with TRBJ2-7; no reliable D call. The CDR3 contains 12 residues. Germline V CDR1 and CDR2: SEHNR, FQNEAQ (reference sequence). V was cut by 4 bases and J by 5 bases, with 9 bases left in between. The CDR3 loop reads CASSYQLDEQYF. The DNA of the CDR3 is TGTGCCAGCAGCTATCAGTTGGACGAGCAGTACTTC.

This clonotype was recorded at least ten times. CDR3 in amino acids: CASRPDTDTQYF. In nucleotides, the CDR3 is TGTGCCAGCAGGCCGGACACAGATACGCAGTATTTT. V and J are TRBV2 and TRBJ2-3; D remains ambiguous. Germline V gene data show CDR1 as SNHLY and CDR2 as FYNNEI. Trimming cost V 6 bases and J 2 bases, with 6 bases left between them. The CDR3 has 12 amino acids. The whole variable domain, filled in from reference TRBV2 and TRBJ2-3, reads EPEVTQTPSHQVTQMGQEVILRCVPISNHLYFYWYRQILGQKVEFLVSFYNNEISEKSEIFDDQFSVERPDGSNFTLKIRSTKLEDSAMYFCASRPDTDTQYFGPGTRLTVL.

This clonotype was detected many times. The genes are TRBV5-1 and TRBJ2-7; 14 nucleotides match TRBD2. The V and J ends lost 7 bases and 7 bases, in that order; junction bases with no gene match: 4. Germline V gives CDR1 SGHRS, CDR2 YFSETQ. The CDR3 is made up of 13 amino acids. In DNA, the CDR3 is TGCGCCAGCCGACTAGCGGGAGGGCAAGAGCAGTACTTC. Encoded protein: CASRLAGGQEQYF.